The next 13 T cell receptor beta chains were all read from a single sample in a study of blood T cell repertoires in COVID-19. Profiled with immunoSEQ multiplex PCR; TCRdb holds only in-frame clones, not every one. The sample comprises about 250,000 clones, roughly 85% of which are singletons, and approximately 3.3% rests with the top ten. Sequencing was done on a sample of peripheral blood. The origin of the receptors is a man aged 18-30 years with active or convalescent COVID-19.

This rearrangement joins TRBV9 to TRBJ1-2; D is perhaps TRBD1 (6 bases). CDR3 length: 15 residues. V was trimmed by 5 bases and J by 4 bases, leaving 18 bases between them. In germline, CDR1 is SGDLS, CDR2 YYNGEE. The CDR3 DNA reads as TGTGCCAGCAGGGCCACAGGGAAGGGTGGCTATGGCTACACCTTC. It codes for CASRATGKGGYGYTF.

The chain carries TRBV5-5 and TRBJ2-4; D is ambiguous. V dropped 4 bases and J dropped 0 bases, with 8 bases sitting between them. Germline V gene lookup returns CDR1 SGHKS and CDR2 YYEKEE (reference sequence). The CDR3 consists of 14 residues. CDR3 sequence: CASSPQVAKNIQYF. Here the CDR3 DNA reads TGTGCCAGCAGCCCTCAGGTAGCCAAAAACATTCAGTACTTC.

As DNA, the CDR3 is TGCGCCAGCAGCTTGCGGGTTAGCGGGATCTACAATGAGCAGTTCTTC. The encoded protein is CASSLRVSGIYNEQFF. The genes are TRBV5-1 and TRBJ2-1; 8 positions agree with TRBD2. This CDR3 comprises 16 residues. The J segment lost 3 bases and the V segment lost 1 base, leaving 6 bases of the junction unmatched. CDR1 and CDR2 from the germline V gene are SGHRS and YFSETQ. Using reference TRBV5-1 and TRBJ2-1 for the parts outside the CDR3, the full variable domain is KAGVTQTPRYLIKTRGQQVTLSCSPISGHRSVSWYQQTPGQGLQFLFEYFSETQRNKGNFPGRFSGRQFSNSRSEMNVSTLELGDSALYLCASSLRVSGIYNEQFFGPGTRLTVL.

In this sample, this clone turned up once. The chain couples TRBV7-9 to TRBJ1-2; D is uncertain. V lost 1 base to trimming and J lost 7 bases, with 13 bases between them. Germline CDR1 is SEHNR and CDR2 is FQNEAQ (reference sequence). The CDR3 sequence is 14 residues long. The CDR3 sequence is CASSLVGGLAGYTF. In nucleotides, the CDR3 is TGTGCCAGCAGCTTAGTGGGCGGGCTGGCTGGCTACACCTTC. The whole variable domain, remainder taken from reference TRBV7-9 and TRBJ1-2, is DTGVSQNPRHKITKRGQNVTFRCDPISEHNRLYWYRQTLGQGPEFLTYFQNEAQLEKSRLLSDRFSAERPKGSFSTLEIQRTEQGDSAMYLCASSLVGGLAGYTFGSGTRLTVV.

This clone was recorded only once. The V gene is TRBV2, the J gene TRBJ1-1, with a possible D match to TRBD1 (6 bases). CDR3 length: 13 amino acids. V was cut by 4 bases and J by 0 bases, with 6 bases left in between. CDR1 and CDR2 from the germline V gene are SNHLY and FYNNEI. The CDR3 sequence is CASSGTVNTEAFF. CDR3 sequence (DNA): TGTGCCAGCAGTGGGACAGTGAACACTGAAGCTTTCTTT.

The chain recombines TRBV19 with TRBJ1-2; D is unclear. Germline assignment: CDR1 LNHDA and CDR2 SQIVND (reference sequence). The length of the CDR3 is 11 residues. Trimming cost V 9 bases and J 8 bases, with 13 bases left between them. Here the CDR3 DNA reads TGTGCCAGCCGGAGGGAGGAGGGCTACACCTTC. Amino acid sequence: CASRREEGYTF.

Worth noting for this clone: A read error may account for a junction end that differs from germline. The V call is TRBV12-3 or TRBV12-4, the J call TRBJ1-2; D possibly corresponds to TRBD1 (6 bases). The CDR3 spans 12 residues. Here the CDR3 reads CASSAYRVPEAF. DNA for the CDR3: TGTGCCAGCAGTGCATACAGGGTCCCCGAGGCCTTC.

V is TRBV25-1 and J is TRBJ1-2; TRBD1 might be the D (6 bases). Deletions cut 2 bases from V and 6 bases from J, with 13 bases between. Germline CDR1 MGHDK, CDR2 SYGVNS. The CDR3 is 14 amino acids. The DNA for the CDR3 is TGTGCCAGCAGTGAAGATTTCAGGGGCGATGGCTACACCTTC. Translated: CASSEDFRGDGYTF.

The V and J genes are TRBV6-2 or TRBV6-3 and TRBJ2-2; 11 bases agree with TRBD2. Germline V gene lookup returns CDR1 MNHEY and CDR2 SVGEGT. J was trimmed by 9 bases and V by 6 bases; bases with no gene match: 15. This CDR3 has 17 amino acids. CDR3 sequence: CASSAGTSGSGHRELFF. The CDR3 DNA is TGTGCCAGCAGCGCAGGGACTAGCGGATCAGGTCACCGGGAGCTGTTTTTT.

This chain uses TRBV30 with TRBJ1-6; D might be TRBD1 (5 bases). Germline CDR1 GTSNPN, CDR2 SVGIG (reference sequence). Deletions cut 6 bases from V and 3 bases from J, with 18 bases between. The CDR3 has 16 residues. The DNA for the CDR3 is TGTGCCTGCCGCCCCCGGGGGGACGTCTATAATTCACCCCTCCACTTT. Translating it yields CACRPRGDVYNSPLHF.

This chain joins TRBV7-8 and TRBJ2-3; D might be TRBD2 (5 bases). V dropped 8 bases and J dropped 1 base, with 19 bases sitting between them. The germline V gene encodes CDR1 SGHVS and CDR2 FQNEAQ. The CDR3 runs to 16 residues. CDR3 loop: CASALEGRARTDTQYF. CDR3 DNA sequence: TGTGCCAGCGCTTTAGAGGGTCGGGCCCGCACAGATACGCAGTATTTT.

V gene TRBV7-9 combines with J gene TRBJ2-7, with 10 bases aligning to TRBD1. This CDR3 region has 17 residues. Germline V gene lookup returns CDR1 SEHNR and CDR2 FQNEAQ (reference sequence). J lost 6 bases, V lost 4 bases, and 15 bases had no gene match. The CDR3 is CASSSFRDRGPRGEQYF. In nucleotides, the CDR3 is TGTGCCAGCAGCTCATTCCGGGACAGGGGCCCGCGGGGCGAGCAGTACTTC.

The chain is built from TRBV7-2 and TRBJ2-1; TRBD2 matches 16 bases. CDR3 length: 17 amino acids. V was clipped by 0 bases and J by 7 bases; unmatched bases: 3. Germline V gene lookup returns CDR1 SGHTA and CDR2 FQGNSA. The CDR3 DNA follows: TGTGCCAGCAGCTTAGCGGGGACTAGCGGGAGGGGAAATGAGCAGTTCTTC. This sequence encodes CASSLAGTSGRGNEQFF.